This T cell receptor (beta chain) was identified in a study of vaccination and CD4 T cells after COVID-19. The CDR3 has 15 residues. The V gene end was trimmed by 5 bases and the J gene end by 2 bases; junction bases not matched to a gene: 9. Germline V gene data show CDR1 as SGHAT and CDR2 as FQNNGV. Treatment: approximately 9-day PBMC culture with coronavirus spike peptide pools or control peptides (ViraFEST assay). Culture conditions combined around 2 million PBMCs per well with approximately 10 IU/ml IL-2 and approximately 11 ug/ml peptide pools. Worth noting for this clonotype: Antigen unknown.

Sequencing of cultured CD4+ T cell DNA used the Oncomine TCR Beta short-read assay. TCRdb re-called the PCR reads through MiXCR, storing one row per CDR3 protein. This sample has around 15,000 distinct CDR3 sequences, with roughly 56% found just once. The TCR was taken from a human donor who had recovered from COVID-19. Sample: CD4+ T cells from blood, cultured in vitro, taken after SARS-CoV-2 vaccination. The V and J genes are TRBV11-2 and TRBJ2-7; TRBD1 matches at 7 bases. CDR3 sequence: CASSPAGQVAYEQYF. The CDR3 DNA sequence: TGTGCCAGCAGCCCCGCCGGACAGGTTGCCTACGAGCAGTACTTC. Combining the CDR3 with reference TRBV11-2 and TRBJ2-7 gives the whole variable domain EAGVAQSPRYKIIEKRQSVAFWCNPISGHATLYWYQQILGQGPKLLIQFQNNGVVDDSQLPKDRFSAERLKGVDSTLKIQPAKLEDSAVYLCASSPAGQVAYEQYFGPGTRLTVT.